Sequencing of this TCR beta chain was carried out in a study of long-term antiretroviral therapy in people with HIV. Study information: Earliest sampling preceded the 2015 immediate-ART recommendation by about a decade. The study's findings and limits: Adherence to ART, viral resistance and therapy changes lacked any data. Comparison with controls showed narrower CDR3 length ranges in HIV repertoires.

Deletions cut 4 bases from V and 1 base from J, with 11 bases between. Germline CDR1 and CDR2: SGHNT and YYREEE (reference sequence). This CDR3 is built from 14 residues. About this clone: The antigen remains undetermined.

Version v3.0 of the immunoSEQ assay was performed at survey level. The assay was immunoSEQ multiplex PCR, and TCRdb's table has in-frame clones only and misses some. Of 20,000 to 30,000 clones detected, about 80% appear once; the ten largest clones hold roughly 5%. The TCR comes from a man aged 30 to 39 with HIV. The chain has TRBV5-4 and TRBJ1-1, with D unresolved. Sample: unsorted PBMCs, taken 0.7 years before starting antiretroviral therapy. The CDR3 DNA is TGTGCCAGCAGCCAAGGTCCAGGGAACACTGAAGCTTTCTTT. Its protein is CASSQGPGNTEAFF. Based on the CDR3 plus reference TRBV5-4 and TRBJ1-1, the full variable domain is ETGVTQSPTHLIKTRGQQVTLRCSSQSGHNTVSWYQQALGQGPQFIFQYYREEENGRGNFPPRFSGLQFPNYSSELNVNALELDDSALYLCASSQGPGNTEAFFGQGTRLTVV.